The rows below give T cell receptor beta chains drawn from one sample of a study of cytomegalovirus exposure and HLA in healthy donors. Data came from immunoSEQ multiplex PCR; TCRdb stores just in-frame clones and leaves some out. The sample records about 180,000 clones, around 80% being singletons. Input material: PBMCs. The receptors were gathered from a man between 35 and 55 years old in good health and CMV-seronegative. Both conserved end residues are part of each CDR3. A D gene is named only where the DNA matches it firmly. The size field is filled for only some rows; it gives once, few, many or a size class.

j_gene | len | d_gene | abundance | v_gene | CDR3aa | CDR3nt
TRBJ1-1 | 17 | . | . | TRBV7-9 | CASSLGQAGGVPRITFF | TGTGCCAGCAGCTTAGGTCAGGCCGGGGGTGTACCCCGCATCACTTTCTTT
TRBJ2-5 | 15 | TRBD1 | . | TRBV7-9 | CASSPGGQAKETQYF | TGTGCCAGCAGCCCCGGGGGACAGGCGAAAGAGACCCAGTACTTC
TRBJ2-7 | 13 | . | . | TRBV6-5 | CASRRTALGEQYF | TGTGCCAGCAGACGGACAGCCCTGGGTGAGCAGTACTTC
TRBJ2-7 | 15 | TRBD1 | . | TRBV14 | CASSQTGTGGYEQYF | TGTGCCAGCAGCCAAACCGGGACAGGGGGCTACGAGCAGTACTTC
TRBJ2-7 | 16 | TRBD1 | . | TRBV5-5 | CASSPGQGAANYEQYF | TGTGCCAGCAGCCCGGGACAGGGGGCCGCCAACTACGAGCAGTACTTC
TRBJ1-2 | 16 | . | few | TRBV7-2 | CASSPRVGLSNYGYTF | TGTGCCAGCAGCCCCCGGGTGGGGCTGTCTAACTATGGCTACACCTTC
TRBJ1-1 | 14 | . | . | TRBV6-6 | CASSSIDRRTEAFF | TGTGCCAGCAGTTCCATCGACAGAAGGACTGAAGCTTTCTTT
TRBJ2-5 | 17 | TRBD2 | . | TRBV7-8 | CASSLRLAGVPRETQYF | TGTGCCAGCAGCCTCCGACTAGCGGGAGTTCCACGAGAGACCCAGTACTTC
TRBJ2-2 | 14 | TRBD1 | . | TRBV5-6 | CASSTDRGAGELFF | TGTGCCAGCAGCACGGACAGGGGGGCCGGGGAGCTGTTTTTT
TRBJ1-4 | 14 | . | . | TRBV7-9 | CASSLEAGSGKLFF | TGTGCCAGCAGCTTAGAGGCGGGTTCGGGTAAACTGTTTTTT
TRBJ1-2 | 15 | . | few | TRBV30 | CAWSGTSQGPGGYTF | TGTGCCTGGAGTGGAACCAGCCAGGGGCCTGGCGGCTACACCTTC
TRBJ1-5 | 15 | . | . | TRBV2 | CASSVSGQGNQPQHF | TGTGCCAGCAGTGTTTCGGGTCAGGGAAATCAGCCCCAGCATTTT
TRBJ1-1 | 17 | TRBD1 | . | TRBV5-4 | CASSLLSQGAWNTEAFF | TGTGCCAGCAGCCTACTTTCCCAGGGGGCTTGGAACACTGAAGCTTTCTTT
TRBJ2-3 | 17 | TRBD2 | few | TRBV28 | CASSLWGLAGSLDTQYF | TGTGCCAGCAGTTTGTGGGGACTAGCGGGATCTTTAGATACGCAGTATTTT
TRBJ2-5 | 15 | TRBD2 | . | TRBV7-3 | CASSPGTSGGETQYF | TGTGCCAGCAGCCCCGGGACTAGCGGGGGAGAGACCCAGTACTTC
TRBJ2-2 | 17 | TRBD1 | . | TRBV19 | CASSIPGTGGNTGELFF | TGTGCCAGTAGTATACCAGGGACAGGAGGGAACACCGGGGAGCTGTTTTTT
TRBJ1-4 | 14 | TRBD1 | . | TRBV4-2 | CASSQGTGFEKLFF | TGTGCCAGCAGCCAAGGGACAGGGTTTGAAAAACTGTTTTTT
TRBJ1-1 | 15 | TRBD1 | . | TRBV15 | CATSGRQGPNTEAFF | TGTGCCACCAGCGGAAGACAGGGACCGAACACTGAAGCTTTCTTT
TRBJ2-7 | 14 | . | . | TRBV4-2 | CASSARRGSYEQYF | TGTGCCAGCAGCGCAAGGAGGGGCTCCTACGAGCAGTACTTC
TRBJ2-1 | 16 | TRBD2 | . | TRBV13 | CASSSRLAGGYNEQFF | TGTGCCAGCAGCTCTAGACTAGCGGGAGGTTACAATGAGCAGTTCTTC
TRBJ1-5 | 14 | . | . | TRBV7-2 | CASSLGGQREPQHF | TGTGCCAGCAGCTTAGGAGGACAACGGGAGCCCCAGCATTTT
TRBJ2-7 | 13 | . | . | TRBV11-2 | CASSPQTTHEQYF | TGTGCCAGCAGCCCCCAGACTACCCACGAGCAGTACTTC